This TCR beta chain came from a study of T cell responses to AZD1222 COVID-19 vaccine. The study's findings and limits: Unmutated regions of variants are reportedly targeted by nearly half of spike-specific TCRs. In a largely white British group with more females than males, clonal diversity was possibly underestimated.

To note about this clone: What it recognizes is unknown.

Method: immunoSEQ multiplex PCR; TCRdb's copy keeps in-frame clones and lacks some. The repertoire includes about 140,000 clones, 80% to 95% of them detected once, and approximately 1.5% sits in the top ten. CDR1 SEHNR and CDR2 FQNEAQ come from the germline V gene (reference sequence). The trim removed 2 bases at V and 3 bases at J, leaving 2 bases unmatched. CDR3 length: 14 residues. This chain links TRBV7-9 with TRBJ1-1; 8 bases match TRBD1. The sequence came from an adult in good health. The sequenced sample was peripheral blood, obtained on day 0 of AZD1222 vaccination. The CDR3, as DNA: TGTGCCAGCAGCTTAAACAGGGGGGACACTGAAGCTTTCTTT. It encodes CASSLNRGDTEAFF.